This is a list of T cell receptor beta chains from one sample in a study of breast tumors, draining lymph nodes, adjacent tissues. Each CDR3 protein gets one entry after TCRdb re-called the multiplex PCR reads with MiXCR. This table has nearly 110,000 distinct CDR3 sequences, approximately 28% appearing once. The sequenced material came from axillary lymph node tissue. The receptors derive from a female donor with breast cancer. Some clones in this sample may be carry-over from other donors' samples. The conserved cysteine and the conserved F or W are not part of the CDR3 here.

TRBV7-9 | ASSPPGGDEQF
TRBV20-1 | SARRVGTGELF
TRBV12-3/TRBV12-4 | ASSLRQHSNQPQH
TRBV7-9 | ASSSQGARYSNQPQH
TRBV6-5 | ASSPDRDYEQY
TRBV2 | ASSGTSGYSSYNEQF
TRBV2 | ASRPGQSAYEQY
TRBV10-3 | AISDRDRSTDTQY
TRBV25-1 | ASNNQGAYSNQHQH
TRBV19 | ASSISGAWGSPLH
TRBV4-1 | ASSGNVDFYTEAF
TRBV28 | ASVKRQFINGKAHNEQF
TRBV3-1 | ASSPGTGYT
TRBV6-5 | ASSWGMSQPQH
TRBV28 | ASSLARTHDGYEQY
TRBV9 | ASSQGQKDGNTIY
TRBV18 | ASSPLGGTDTQY
TRBV7-2 | ASSSRPLHTDTQY
TRBV15 | ATSRPLGGQGPDTQY
TRBV5-5 | ASSPQPPGLGTDTQY
TRBV20-1 | SASGRLAANTGELF
TRBV20-1 | SARRYFSTDTQY